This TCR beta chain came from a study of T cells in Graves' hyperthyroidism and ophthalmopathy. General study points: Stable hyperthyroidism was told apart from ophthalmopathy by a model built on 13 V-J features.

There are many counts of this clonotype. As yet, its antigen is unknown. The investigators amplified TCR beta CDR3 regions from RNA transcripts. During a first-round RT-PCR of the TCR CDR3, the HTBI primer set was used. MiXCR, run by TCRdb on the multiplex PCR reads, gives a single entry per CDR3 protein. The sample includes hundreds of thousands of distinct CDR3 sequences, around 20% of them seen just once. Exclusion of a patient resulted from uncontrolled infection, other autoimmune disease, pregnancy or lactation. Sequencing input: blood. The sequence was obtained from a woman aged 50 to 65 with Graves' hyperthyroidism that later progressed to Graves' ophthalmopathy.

CDR3 region: CSASGTKYEQYF. The CDR3 nucleotides read TGCAGTGCTAGTGGGACTAAATACGAGCAGTACTTC. The chain combines TRBV20-1 with TRBJ2-7; 7 bases are a match to TRBD2. This CDR3 has 12 residues. The junction had 3 bases not matched to a gene; V was cut back by 3 bases and J by 4 bases. Looked up from germline, CDR1 is DFQATT and CDR2 is SNEGSKA (reference sequence).